This T cell receptor beta chain was found in a study of blood T cell repertoires in COVID-19. Across the whole study: Whether acute or convalescent, the COVID-19 samples came from the United States, Italy and Spain.

In the source study's methods: Amplified reference gene primers provided the basis for estimating nucleated cell counts. The method was immunoSEQ multiplex PCR; TCRdb's version includes in-frame clones alone and lacks a portion of them. For V, J and clone size, that table is used; D and trimming come from the DNA. The sample holds over 350,000 clones; more than 75% are singletons and the top ten take around 0.97%. The ends were cut back, 1 base at V and 1 base at J, with 7 bases in the middle. The CDR3 is made up of 14 amino acids. Germline V lookup: CDR1 KGHSH, CDR2 LQKENI. Individuals drawn from under 30 US areas were about 18 to 95 years old.

V gene TRBV18 combines with J gene TRBJ1-1, with D possibly being TRBD1 (5 bases). Sequenced material: PBMCs or T cells enriched from blood (not recorded which). This TCR derives from a woman aged 30 to 39 with acute COVID-19. CDR3 residues: CASSPQRGNTEAFF. The CDR3, as DNA: TGTGCCAGCTCACCACAAAGGGGGAACACTGAAGCTTTCTTT.